This TCR beta chain is drawn from a study of graft-versus-host responses after intestinal transplantation listed by TCRdb under 2021. As for the study more broadly: The transplants that recipients got were multivisceral, liver-intestinal, or isolated intestinal. All recipients received anti-thymocyte globulin induction followed by maintenance tacrolimus and steroids for 3 to 4 years. Graft-versus-host and host-versus-graft alloreactive T cell clones were tracked in the graft, circulation and bone marrow after intestinal transplantation using bulk TCR-beta CDR3 sequencing. To identify alloreactive clones, pre-transplant mixed lymphocyte reaction products were sequenced and then compared with unstimulated pre-transplant donor and recipient T cells. The cohort enrolled around 25 intestinal transplant recipients including one retransplant, and a few patients lacking pretransplant specimens were excluded. A peak of at least 4% donor T cells among recipient peripheral blood mononuclear cells was the definition used for donor T cell macrochimerism. Rather than going through the commercial service, samples from a few later patients were sequenced in-house on an Illumina MiSeq and processed with MiXCR.

As concerns this clone: Its specific antigen is unknown. It has no much larger one-base neighbor in the sample; base qualities were not kept.

Results the study describes overall, beyond this receptor: High GvH to HvG T cell clonal ratios were observed in the allografts of patients with donor T cell macrochimerism. GvH clones were detected in recipient bone marrow, and some of these GvH clones were observed earlier in ileal mucosa or blood, consistent with an intestinal mucosal origin. The relatively low number and heterogeneity of intestinal transplant patients limited the conclusions. Early after transplant, declines in HvG clones were associated with peak levels of circulating GvH clones.

Clipping removes 1 base from V and 6 bases from J, with 4 as the unmatched junction base count. Taken from cysteine to phenylalanine, the CDR3 has 15 residues. Only the CDR3 region is kept as DNA, spanning 45 bases read in frame from base 1. The germline V gene encodes CDR1 SGHNT and CDR2 YYREEE (reference sequence). The sample's time point label is to be understood as: cells obtained before transplantation from donor or recipient. CD3+CD4+ and CD3+CD8+ populations were FACS-sorted from unstimulated pre-transplant donor and recipient cells taken from spleen or lymph nodes. The protocol used for the library was the immunoSEQ multiplex PCR assay. For most patients, genomic DNA was isolated using the Qiagen DNeasy Blood and Tissue Kit and was shipped frozen to Adaptive Biotechnologies for TCR sequencing. High-throughput TCR-beta CDR3 sequencing of genomic DNA from most patients was performed by Adaptive Biotechnologies. The paper's data handling went like this. TCR sequencing data for 15 to 20 patients were retrieved from Adaptive's ImmunoSEQ software; a few other patients were processed with MiXCR and VDJtools. To correct CD4 versus CD8 sorting errors, sequences present in both subsets at a frequency ratio below 5:1 were removed. CDR3 nucleotide sequences shared between donor and recipient were removed because their origin could not be assigned. At least 2-fold expansion over unstimulated cells and a minimum CFSE-low frequency of 0.002% (template counts) or 0.001% (read counts) were required for clones to be classified as alloreactive. Clones were considered mappable if detected in sequenced pre-transplant spleen, lymph node, or MLR CFSE-low populations of the donor or recipient. Cumulative frequency of alloreactive clones was calculated as a percentage of all sequences weighted by copy number. The source is immuneACCESS, and TCRdb retained only in-frame sequences with V and J called. Part of the clones is not carried over; for the studies checked, unresolved V genes explain less than half of this, and the remainder is unexplained. D and trimming come from the DNA, and the V and J calls and clone size come from that table. This sample lists around 100,000 clones; 80% to 95% were detected once. 1.2% of the sample is taken by the ten largest.

The source of this sequence is a human donor who received an intestinal transplant. Here the sequenced sample was unstimulated CD8+ T cells sorted from spleen or lymph node cells, taken before intestinal transplant. The chain is assembled from TRBV5-4 and TRBJ2-1, with 10 junctional bases fitting TRBD2. The CDR3 amino acid sequence is: CASSLYASGGNEQFF. The sequenced DNA is TGTGCCAGCAGCTTGTATGCTAGCGGGGGCAATGAGCAGTTCTTC.